These 5 T cell receptor beta chains share one sample of origin, sequenced in a study of T cell changes during pregnancy in multiple sclerosis. Sequenced by immunoSEQ multiplex PCR; TCRdb stores in-frame clones only, minus some. The table shows 35,000 to 55,000 clones, with roughly nine tenths occurring only once. Sample: CD4+ T cells from peripheral blood mononuclear cells, taken after pregnancy. All receptors derive from a female donor with multiple sclerosis, enrolled in a pregnancy study.

V is TRBV27 and J is TRBJ2-1; the match to TRBD2 covers 9 bases. The junction had 13 bases not matched to a gene; V was cut back by 4 bases and J by 0 bases. This CDR3 region has 19 residues. Germline CDR1 reads MNHEY; CDR2 reads SMNVEV (reference sequence). The CDR3 sequence is CASSSRGLATTSSYNEQFF. CDR3 sequence (DNA): TGTGCCAGCAGTTCCCGGGGACTAGCCACAACGAGCTCCTACAATGAGCAGTTCTTC.

CDR3 DNA sequence: TGTGCCAGCAGCTCAGGTTTGACCTACGAGCAGTACTTC. Its translation: CASSSGLTYEQYF. The chain joins TRBV7-3 to TRBJ2-7; D remains ambiguous. This CDR3 is built from 13 residues. Germline V gives CDR1 SGHTA, CDR2 FQGTGA. The V gene lost 4 bases and the J gene lost 2 bases, with 9 bases spanning the gap.

The chain joins TRBV28 to TRBJ1-5; TRBD1 might be the D (6 bases). The CDR3 is 15 amino acids. In germline, CDR1 is MDHEN, CDR2 SYDVKM. V shed 7 bases and J shed 2 bases, with 15 bases lying between them. The chain's CDR3 is CASNMGGAGNQPQHF. Here the CDR3 DNA reads TGTGCCAGCAACATGGGGGGGGCAGGCAATCAGCCCCAGCATTTT.

The chain combines TRBV6-5 with TRBJ2-1; 12 bases agree with TRBD2. The germline V gene has CDR1 MNHEY and CDR2 SVGAGI. Trimming removed 4 bases from V and 6 bases from J; junction bases left unmatched: 7. The CDR3 loop spans 16 amino acids. The CDR3 is CASSSLAGGPSNEQFF. The CDR3 coding sequence is TGTGCCAGCAGTTCCCTAGCGGGAGGGCCGTCCAATGAGCAGTTCTTC.

Comment on this clone: One end of the junction fails to match germline, which may point to a read error. The rearrangement joins TRBV6-6 to TRBJ2-7; TRBD2 is a possible D gene (6 bases). CDR1 is MNHNY and CDR2 is SVGAGI in the germline V gene (reference sequence). This CDR3 has 16 amino acids. The CDR3 DNA is TGTGCCAGCAGCCATGGGTCCGGGAGAATCTCCAACGAGCAGTACTTC. Its translation is CASSHGSGRISNEQYF.